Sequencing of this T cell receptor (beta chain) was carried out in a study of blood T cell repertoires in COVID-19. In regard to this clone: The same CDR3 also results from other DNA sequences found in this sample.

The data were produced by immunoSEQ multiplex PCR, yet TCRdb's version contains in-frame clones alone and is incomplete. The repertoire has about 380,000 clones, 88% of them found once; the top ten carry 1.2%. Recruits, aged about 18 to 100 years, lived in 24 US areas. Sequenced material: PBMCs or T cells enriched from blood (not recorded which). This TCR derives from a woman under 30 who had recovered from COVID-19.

The CDR3 nucleotides are TGTGCCAGCTCACCGGGACAACAAGAGACCCAGTACTTC. Encoded protein: CASSPGQQETQYF. The chain combines TRBV18 with TRBJ2-5, with a possible D match to TRBD1 (6 bases). Germline lookup yields CDR1 KGHSH and CDR2 LQKENI. This CDR3 has 13 residues. Trimming pared 3 bases from V and 2 bases from J, leaving 7 bases between.